Listed below are T cell receptor beta chains from one sample, sequenced in a study of blood T cell repertoires in COVID-19. Data came from immunoSEQ multiplex PCR; TCRdb stores just in-frame clones and leaves some out. This table has under 550,000 clones, about 90% appearing once. The specimen sequenced was peripheral blood. The receptors originated from a man between 18 and 29 years old with COVID-19, enrolled during active disease. Both conserved end residues are part of each CDR3. D genes are given only for firm matches. Size is stated for part of the rows, as once, few or many counts, or as a class when the clone is expanded.

>TRBJ2-7|NA|TRBV7-6|NA
TGTGCCAGCAGCCCAGGGGAAGGCGAGCAGTACTTC
CASSPGEGEQYF
>TRBJ2-7|TRBD1|TRBV4-1|NA
TGCGCCAGCAGCCAAGCGCCGGGACAGGCCCACTACGAGCAGTACTTC
CASSQAPGQAHYEQYF
>TRBJ2-3|NA|TRBV5-1|NA
TGCGCCAGCAGCTTTTCCCGGAGCACAGATACGCAGTATTTT
CASSFSRSTDTQYF
>TRBJ1-3|NA|TRBV3-1/TRBV3-2|once
TGTGCCAGCGGGGGGGCCCCTGGAAACACCATATATTTT
CASGGAPGNTIYF
>TRBJ2-4|NA|TRBV6-5|NA
TGTGCCAGCACCCGTAGCGGCTCCAAAAACATTCAGTACTTC
CASTRSGSKNIQYF
>TRBJ1-2|NA|TRBV7-9|NA
TGTGCCAGCAGCTTGGCTTCCCTGACTAACTATGGCTACACCTTC
CASSLASLTNYGYTF
>TRBJ2-7|NA|TRBV27|NA
TGTGCCAGCAGCAAGGGACCAGGGGATTACGAGCAGTACTTC
CASSKGPGDYEQYF
>TRBJ2-7|TRBD2|TRBV5-6|NA
TGTGCCAGCAGCTCGTGGGCTAGCGGGGGCCTTCTTATTGTAGAGCAGTACTTC
CASSSWASGGLLIVEQYF
>TRBJ1-1|TRBD1|TRBV2|NA
TGTGCCAGCAGTGAAGGGACAGGGGTTGGTGAAGCTTTCTTT
CASSEGTGVGEAFF
>TRBJ2-1|TRBD2|TRBV28|NA
TGTGCCAGCAGTTTAATTTCGTCCGGGGGGCGTCTAGCGGGGGCCGGCAGCCACAATGAGCAGTTCTTC
CASSLISSGGRLAGAGSHNEQFF
>TRBJ2-1|NA|TRBV10-3|NA
TGTGCCATCAGAGATCTAGTTTCCAATGAGCAGTTCTTC
CAIRDLVSNEQFF
>TRBJ2-1|NA|TRBV11-2|NA
TGTGCCAGCAGGAGAGCAGGGGAGCGGGAGCAGTTCTTC
CASRRAGEREQFF
>TRBJ2-3|NA|TRBV2|few
TGTGCCAGCAGGGGGACTGGCAGCACAGATACGCAGTATTTT
CASRGTGSTDTQYF
>TRBJ2-3|TRBD2|TRBV29-1|NA
TGCAGCGTTGAAGGCGGGAGGGCCGTAGATACGCAGTATTTT
CSVEGGRAVDTQYF
>TRBJ2-4|NA|TRBV21-1|NA
TGTGCCAGCAGTGGGGGCCGGCACTTC
CASSGGRHF
>TRBJ1-1|NA|TRBV5-5|NA
TGTGCCAGCAGCTTGTCAGGGATGAACACTGAAGCTTTCTTT
CASSLSGMNTEAFF
>TRBJ1-2|NA|TRBV14|NA
TGTGCCAGCAGCCAAGTGCCCGGTTCTAACTATGGCTACACCTTC
CASSQVPGSNYGYTF
>TRBJ1-5|NA|TRBV5-5|NA
TGTGCCAGCCAGTTGGGGGCAGGACCCATCCTGCCCCAGCATTTT
CASQLGAGPILPQHF
>TRBJ2-3|TRBD2|TRBV5-5|NA
TGTGCCAGCAGCTTAGAATGGGTTGCGGGGGATTCAGATACGCAGTATTTT
CASSLEWVAGDSDTQYF
>TRBJ1-4|TRBD1|TRBV18|NA
TGTGCCAGCTCGGGACAGGGGGCCGGTGAAAAACTGTTTTTT
CASSGQGAGEKLFF
>TRBJ2-7|TRBD1|TRBV5-4|NA
TGTGCCAGCAGCCAGGAGTGGGGACAGGCCCACGAGCAGTACTTC
CASSQEWGQAHEQYF
>TRBJ1-5|NA|TRBV4-1|NA
TGCGCCAGCAGCCAAGATGGGCAGGGGCGCGCCAATCAGCCCCAGCATTTT
CASSQDGQGRANQPQHF
>TRBJ1-1|NA|TRBV3-1/TRBV3-2|NA
TGTGCCAGCAGCCAAGGAAGGGGGATGAGAACTGAAGCTTTCTTT
CASSQGRGMRTEAFF
>TRBJ1-6|NA|TRBV12-3/TRBV12-4|NA
TGTGCCAGCAGAGGACAGAATTCACCCCTCCACTTT
CASRGQNSPLHF
>TRBJ2-7|NA|TRBV7-9|NA
TGTGCCAGCAGCTTAGTCGGGGCCTACGAGCAGTACTTC
CASSLVGAYEQYF
>TRBJ1-3|TRBD1|TRBV6-5|NA
TGTGCCAGCAGTTACGGGACAGGGGAGAACACCATATATTTT
CASSYGTGENTIYF
>TRBJ2-1|TRBD1|TRBV9|NA
TGTGCCAGCAGCGTGGACAGGGGGGCTATCAATGAGCAGTTCTTC
CASSVDRGAINEQFF
>TRBJ1-5|TRBD1|TRBV2|NA
TGTGCCAGCAGTCCTACTCACCGGGACAGGGTTCAGCCCCAGCATTTT
CASSPTHRDRVQPQHF
>TRBJ1-4|NA|TRBV6-6|NA
TGTGCCAGCAATGGCGGTATTGCAGAAAAACTGTTTTTT
CASNGGIAEKLFF
>TRBJ2-5|NA|TRBV12-3/TRBV12-4|NA
TGTGCCAGCAGCGCGTACTCGTGGGAGACCCAGTACTTC
CASSAYSWETQYF
>TRBJ2-1|TRBD2|TRBV24-1|NA
TGTGCCACCAGTGTGGCGACTAGCGGGAGTAATGAGCAGTTCTTC
CATSVATSGSNEQFF
>TRBJ2-4|NA|TRBV18|NA
TGTGCCAGCTCAGACGGGACTTCCAAAAACATTCAGTACTTC
CASSDGTSKNIQYF
>TRBJ2-5|NA|TRBV11-3|NA
TGTGCCAGCAGCATGGGAACAGGGAGGGCGGAGACCCAGTACTTC
CASSMGTGRAETQYF
>TRBJ2-2|TRBD2|TRBV7-9|NA
TGTGCCAGCAGCGTACTTAGTTCAGCGGGAGTAAAGGCCGGGGAGCTGTTTTTT
CASSVLSSAGVKAGELFF
>TRBJ2-1|TRBD1|TRBV5-1|NA
TGCGCCAGCAGCTTGGTGGGACAGAGGATAGATGAGCAGTTCTTC
CASSLVGQRIDEQFF
>TRBJ1-1|NA|TRBV19|NA
TGTGCCAGTATTGGCAGTCTGAACACTGAAGCTTTCTTT
CASIGSLNTEAFF
>TRBJ2-1|TRBD2|TRBV7-8|NA
TGTGCCAGCAGCCTCGGGACTACCCTCTCGTTGGATGAGCAGTTCTTC
CASSLGTTLSLDEQFF
>TRBJ2-3|NA|TRBV5-4|NA
TGTGCCAGCAGCCTGGCTCGAGGGACTAGCACAGATACGCAGTATTTT
CASSLARGTSTDTQYF
>TRBJ2-5|NA|TRBV5-4|NA
TGTGCCAGCAGCTTTAGTGGCCAAGAGACCCAGTACTTC
CASSFSGQETQYF
>TRBJ2-7|TRBD1|TRBV9|NA
TGTGCCAGCAGCGAGGAGACAGGGGGGGTTTCGGAGCAGTACTTC
CASSEETGGVSEQYF